One and the same sample provided the 13 T cell receptor beta chains below, sequenced in a study of blood T cells in healthy people across ages. Together with a sample-barcoded 5' primer, a J-beta primer mix was included in a second PCR lasting roughly 6 to 12 cycles. TCRdb re-derived calls from the 5' RACE reads in MiXCR, one entry per CDR3 protein. This sample has over 750,000 distinct CDR3 sequences, with around a quarter found just once. These data also formed part of another study, on T cells of mothers and their children.

Sequencing input: blood. The receptors originated from a boy aged 10-17 years in good health.

The chain employs TRBV6-2 or TRBV6-3 and TRBJ1-2; TRBD1 aligns across 7 bases. The trim removed 4 bases at V and 2 bases at J, leaving 4 bases unmatched. The CDR3 loop spans 14 amino acids. Per the germline V gene, CDR1 is MNHEY and CDR2 is SVGEGT. In nucleotides, the CDR3 is TGTGCCAGCAGTTCGTCCAGGGGGAACTATGGCTACACCTTC. It specifies CASSSSRGNYGYTF.

The chain combines TRBV12-3 or TRBV12-4 with TRBJ2-5; the D gene is possibly TRBD1 (6 bases). This CDR3 has 15 amino acids. V lost 6 bases and J lost 4, with 18 bases in between. CDR3 residues: CASSLSGTPRETQYF. CDR3 in DNA: TGTGCCAGCAGCCTGTCCGGGACACCTCGAGAGACCCAGTACTTC.

The gene calls are TRBV5-1 and TRBJ2-7; D remains ambiguous. Per germline, CDR1 SGHRS and CDR2 YFSETQ. V lost 4 bases, J lost 4 bases, and 9 bases lay in between. The CDR3 is 12 residues long. The CDR3 DNA is TGCGCCAGCAGCGATGGAGAGTACGAGCAGTACTTC. Residues: CASSDGEYEQYF.

This chain uses TRBV6-1 with TRBJ1-1, with TRBD1 as a possible D gene (6 bases). This CDR3 comprises 14 residues. Trimming left V 4 bases short and J 3 bases short, with 12 bases between. CDR1 is MNHNS, CDR2 SASEGT, per germline. In nucleotides, the CDR3 is TGTGCCAGCAGTGCCTCGCCAGGGGACACTGAAGCTTTCTTT. Amino acid sequence: CASSASPGDTEAFF.

This clonotype occurred a few times. The J gene is TRBJ1-2, the V gene TRBV12-3 or TRBV12-4; the D gene is possibly TRBD1 (5 bases). The CDR3 consists of 14 residues. V shed 7 bases and J shed 6 bases, with 18 bases lying between them. CDR3 in DNA: TGTGCCAGCACCGACAGCCTTTTTGGGGATGGCTACACCTTC. Protein sequence: CASTDSLFGDGYTF.

This clonotype was counted between two and nine times. The chain recombines TRBV15 with TRBJ2-5, with D perhaps being TRBD1 or TRBD2 (5 bases each). Trimming took 5 bases from V and 5 from J, leaving 15 bases between them. Germline V CDR1 and CDR2: LNHNV, YYDKDF (reference sequence). The CDR3 length is 14 residues. The CDR3 sequence is CATSYRDGGETQYF. DNA for the CDR3: TGTGCCACCAGCTACCGGGACGGTGGGGAGACCCAGTACTTC.

This clonotype appeared a few times. This chain uses TRBV7-9 with TRBJ2-3; D is perhaps TRBD1 or TRBD2 (5 bases each). The CDR3 spans 14 residues. Trimming stripped 1 base from V and 3 bases from J, with 8 bases between. Germline V gene sequence: CDR1 SEHNR, CDR2 FQNEAQ (reference sequence). CDR3 sequence (DNA): TGTGCCAGCAGCTTAGTGGGGGAGACAGATACGCAGTATTTT. Translated: CASSLVGETDTQYF.

In its sample, this clonotype was seen a few times. This chain uses TRBV3-1 with TRBJ1-5, with D uncertain. Trimming shortened V by 1 base and J by 7 bases, and 5 bases separated the two germline ends. The CDR3 has 12 residues. In germline, CDR1 is LGHDT, CDR2 YNNKEL (reference sequence). The CDR3 DNA reads as TGTGCCAGCAGCCAAGGGCCCCAGCCCCAGCATTTT. It is translated as CASSQGPQPQHF.

The gene calls are TRBV27 and TRBJ2-1, with 9 bases fitting TRBD2. This CDR3 is 13 amino acids long. The V gene's germline CDR1 is MNHEY and CDR2 SMNVEV (reference sequence). The trim removed 10 bases at V and 6 bases at J, leaving 7 bases unmatched. The CDR3: CATAGGQTNEQFF. CDR3 coding DNA: TGTGCCACGGCGGGGGGGCAAACCAATGAGCAGTTCTTC.

This clonotype was counted only a few times. The chain has TRBV6-6 and TRBJ2-5, with TRBD2 matching 11 bases. Trimming at V came to 8 bases and at J to 3 bases, leaving 11 bases not matched to a gene. Germline CDR1 is MNHNY and CDR2 is SVGAGI (reference sequence). The CDR3 covers 16 residues. DNA for the CDR3: TGTGCCAGCGCCAGAGGACCGGGACTAGCGGAAGAGACCCAGTACTTC. This encodes CASARGPGLAEETQYF.

The V gene is TRBV7-6, the J gene TRBJ2-3; 9 positions agree with TRBD2. Germline V gives CDR1 SGHVS, CDR2 FNYEAQ. Losses at the gene ends were 1 base for V and 4 bases for J; bases not matched to a gene: 6. CDR3 length: 16 amino acids. CDR3 loop: CASSLVAGGPSDTQYF. The CDR3 nucleotides read TGTGCCAGCAGCTTAGTTGCGGGAGGGCCCTCAGATACGCAGTATTTT.

The chain combines TRBV4-1 with TRBJ2-5; D unresolved. Germline V gene data show CDR1 as MGHRA and CDR2 as YSYEKL. V lost 1 base and J 3 bases, leaving 9 bases between the germline ends. The CDR3 contains 14 residues. CDR3: CASSQGSEKETQYF. The CDR3 coding sequence is TGCGCCAGCAGCCAAGGTTCAGAAAAAGAGACCCAGTACTTC.

This clonotype appeared a few times. The chain carries TRBV5-1 and TRBJ2-5; 15 bases align to TRBD2. The junction had 3 bases not matched to a gene; V was cut back by 4 bases and J by 5 bases. CDR1 is SGHRS, CDR2 YFSETQ, per germline. This CDR3 has 15 amino acids. The chain's CDR3 is CASSGTSGRFETQYF. In DNA form, the CDR3 reads TGCGCCAGCAGCGGGACTAGCGGGAGGTTCGAGACCCAGTACTTC.